The source of this T cell receptor beta chain is a study of blood T cell repertoires in COVID-19. Study summary: In each case, the material was cDNA or gDNA derived from T cells, B-cell-depleted T cells, or PBMCs.

This clone was observed a single time. The identical CDR3 is also encoded by other nucleotide sequences in the sample. Original handling: Scientists estimated how many nucleated cells there were by amplifying reference gene primers. Assay: immunoSEQ multiplex PCR; the TCRdb copy retains only in-frame clones and omits some. V, J and clone size are taken as reported in that table, and D and trimming were inferred from the DNA itself. The table shows approximately 500,000 clones, with 70% to 90% occurring only once. The germline CDR1 and CDR2 sequences are SNHLY and FYNNEI. The CDR3 totals 13 residues. The ends lost 4 bases at V and 2 bases at J; junction bases unmatched: 0.

The TCR was taken from a human donor in a cohort sampled during active COVID-19. The source material was peripheral blood. The chain recombines TRBV2 with TRBJ2-5, with 8 bases lining up with TRBD1. CDR3 loop: CASSGQGQETQYF. The CDR3 DNA reads as TGTGCCAGCAGTGGACAGGGGCAAGAGACCCAGTACTTC.